The rows below give T cell receptor beta chains drawn from one sample of a study of blood T cell repertoires in COVID-19. Profiling relied on immunoSEQ multiplex PCR, and the TCRdb table lists in-frame clones only, not all of them. The sample yields approximately 440,000 clones, about nine tenths seen once. Sequenced: PBMCs or T cells enriched from blood (not recorded which). These receptors all come from a young woman who had recovered from COVID-19. Both conserved end residues are part of each CDR3. The order of the fields is V gene, D gene, clone size, J gene, CDR3 protein, CDR3 DNA. The D gene is left open where the match is weak. The listing skips clone size in some rows; elsewhere it reads once, few, many or a size class.

TRBV3-1/TRBV3-2,TRBD1,.,TRBJ2-3,CASSPLQGSSDTQYF,TGTGCCAGCAGCCCGTTACAGGGGTCCTCAGATACGCAGTATTTT
TRBV6-1,TRBD2,.,TRBJ2-1,CASSGQRGGSYNEQFF,TGTGCCAGCAGTGGACAGCGGGGGGGCTCCTACAATGAGCAGTTCTTC
TRBV28,TRBD1,.,TRBJ1-3,CASSSTGAPSSGNTIYF,TGTGCCAGCAGTTCTACAGGGGCCCCGAGCTCTGGAAACACCATATATTTT
TRBV5-1,.,.,TRBJ1-2,CASSLQANYGYTF,TGCGCCAGCAGCTTGCAGGCCAACTATGGCTACACCTTC
TRBV11-2,.,once,TRBJ1-2,CASSLNEGVDGYTF,TGTGCCAGCAGCTTAAATGAGGGGGTAGACGGCTACACCTTC
TRBV3-1/TRBV3-2,.,.,TRBJ1-1,CASSQGGGYEAFF,TGTGCCAGCAGCCAAGGGGGAGGATATGAAGCTTTCTTT
TRBV30,.,.,TRBJ1-2,CAWSVAGVGGYTF,TGTGCCTGGAGTGTAGCCGGGGTGGGAGGCTACACCTTC
TRBV2,TRBD1,.,TRBJ1-6,CASGQGDSPLHF,TGTGCCAGTGGACAGGGGGATTCACCCCTCCACTTT
TRBV7-3,TRBD1,few,TRBJ1-3,CASRRRPGQGSTGNTIYF,TGTGCCAGCAGACGAAGACCGGGACAGGGATCCACGGGAAACACCATATATTTT
TRBV5-1,TRBD1,.,TRBJ2-3,CASSILGQGAADTQYF,TGCGCCAGCAGCATACTTGGACAGGGTGCCGCAGATACGCAGTATTTT
TRBV5-1,.,once,TRBJ1-2,CASSFEGPNYGYTF,TGCGCCAGCAGCTTTGAGGGTCCTAACTATGGCTACACCTTC
TRBV2,TRBD1,.,TRBJ2-1,CASKGGLYNEQFF,TGTGCCAGCAAAGGGGGCCTTTACAATGAGCAGTTCTTC
TRBV7-8,.,.,TRBJ1-2,CASSLLQGRGYTF,TGTGCCAGCAGCTTATTGCAGGGGCGTGGCTACACCTTC
TRBV7-8,TRBD1,.,TRBJ1-1,CASSFGTGMNTEAFF,TGTGCCAGCAGCTTTGGGACAGGGATGAACACTGAAGCTTTCTTT
TRBV28,.,once,TRBJ1-3,CASTLGEDNTIYF,TGTGCCAGCACCCTGGGGGAGGACAACACCATATATTTT
TRBV23-1,.,few,TRBJ1-5,CANEGDLGNQPQHF,TGCGCCAACGAGGGGGATTTGGGCAATCAGCCCCAGCATTTT
TRBV5-1,.,few,TRBJ1-2,CASSLDRQLTPGYTF,TGCGCCAGCAGCTTGGACAGACAGCTCACCCCTGGCTACACCTTC
TRBV10-3,TRBD2,.,TRBJ2-1,CAISYPGTSGVDNEQFF,TGTGCCATCAGTTACCCTGGTACTAGCGGGGTCGACAATGAGCAGTTCTTC
TRBV11-2,.,.,TRBJ1-2,CASSSRGPYGYTF,TGTGCCAGCAGTTCCAGGGGTCCCTATGGCTACACCTTC
TRBV30,TRBD1,.,TRBJ1-2,CAWSKQGANYGYTF,TGTGCCTGGAGCAAACAGGGGGCTAACTATGGCTACACCTTC
TRBV18,.,.,TRBJ1-3,CASSPRPAAENTIYF,TGTGCCAGCTCACCACGCCCGGCGGCGGAAAACACCATATATTTT
TRBV13,TRBD1,.,TRBJ1-1,CASSHRGQGGSEAFF,TGTGCCAGCAGTCACCGGGGACAGGGAGGATCTGAAGCTTTCTTT
TRBV19,TRBD1,.,TRBJ1-2,CASNPGGYGYTF,TGTGCCAGTAACCCAGGGGGGTATGGCTACACCTTC
TRBV28,.,.,TRBJ2-1,CASSYSNEQFF,TGTGCCAGCAGTTACAGCAATGAGCAGTTCTTC
TRBV28,TRBD1,.,TRBJ1-2,CASNGDRGSAF,TGTGCCAGCAACGGAGACAGGGGTAGTGCCTTC
TRBV3-1/TRBV3-2,.,.,TRBJ1-1,CASSIRETEAFF,TGTGCCAGCAGTATACGAGAAACTGAAGCTTTCTTT
TRBV6-5,TRBD2,.,TRBJ2-1,CASSTGTSGGTQFF,TGTGCCAGCAGTACCGGGACTAGCGGGGGAACGCAGTTCTTC